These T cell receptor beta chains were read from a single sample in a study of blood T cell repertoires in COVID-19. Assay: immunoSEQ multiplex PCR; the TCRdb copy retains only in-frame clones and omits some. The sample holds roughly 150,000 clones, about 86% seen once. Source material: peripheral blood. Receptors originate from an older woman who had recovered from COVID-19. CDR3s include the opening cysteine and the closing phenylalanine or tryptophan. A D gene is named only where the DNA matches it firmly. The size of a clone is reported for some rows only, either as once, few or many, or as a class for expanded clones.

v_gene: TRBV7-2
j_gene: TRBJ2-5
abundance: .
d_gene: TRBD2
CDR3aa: CASSPRGGSGQTQYF
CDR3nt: TGTGCCAGCAGCCCCCGGGGGGGTAGCGGGCAGACCCAGTACTTC

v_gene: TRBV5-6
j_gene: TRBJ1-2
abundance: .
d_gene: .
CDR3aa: CASSPQGPLNYGYTF
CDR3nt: TGTGCCAGCAGCCCCCAGGGCCCGTTAAACTATGGCTACACCTTC

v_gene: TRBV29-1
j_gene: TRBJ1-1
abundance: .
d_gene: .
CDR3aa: CSVRGGWGMNTEAFF
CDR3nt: TGCAGCGTTCGGGGGGGCTGGGGCATGAACACTGAAGCTTTCTTT

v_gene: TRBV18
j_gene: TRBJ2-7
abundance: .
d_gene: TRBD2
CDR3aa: CASSPERGSSYEQYF
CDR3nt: TGTGCCAGCTCACCCGAGCGGGGGAGCTCCTACGAGCAGTACTTC

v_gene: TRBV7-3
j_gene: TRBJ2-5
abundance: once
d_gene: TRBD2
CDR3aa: CASSSPGGGGTQYF
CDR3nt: TGTGCCAGCAGCTCCCCTGGCGGGGGGGGGACCCAGTACTTC

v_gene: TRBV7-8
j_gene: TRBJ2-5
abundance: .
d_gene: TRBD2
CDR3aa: CASSPGTSGRQETQYF
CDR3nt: TGTGCCAGCAGCCCGGGGACTAGCGGAAGGCAAGAGACCCAGTACTTC

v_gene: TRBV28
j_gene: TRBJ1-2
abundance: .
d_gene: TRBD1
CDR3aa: CASSAGGGARYGYTF
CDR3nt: TGTGCCAGCAGCGCAGGGGGCGGGGCAAGATATGGCTACACCTTC

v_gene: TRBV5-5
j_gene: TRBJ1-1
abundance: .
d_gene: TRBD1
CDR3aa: CASSLGPQGGSEAFF
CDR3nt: TGTGCCAGCAGCTTGGGGCCTCAAGGGGGCTCTGAAGCTTTCTTT

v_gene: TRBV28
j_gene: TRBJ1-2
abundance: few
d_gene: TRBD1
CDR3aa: CASSRPGQEIANYGYTF
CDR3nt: TGTGCCAGCAGCCGCCCGGGACAGGAAATAGCTAACTATGGCTACACCTTC

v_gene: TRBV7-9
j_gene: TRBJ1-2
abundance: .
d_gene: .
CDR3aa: CASSPSRGPRNYGYTF
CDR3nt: TGTGCCAGCAGCCCCTCGCGGGGCCCCCGGAACTATGGCTACACCTTC

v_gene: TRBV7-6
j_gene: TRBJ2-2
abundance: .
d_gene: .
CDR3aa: CASSLAGAGELFF
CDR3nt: TGTGCCAGCAGCTTAGCAGGGGCCGGGGAGCTGTTTTTT

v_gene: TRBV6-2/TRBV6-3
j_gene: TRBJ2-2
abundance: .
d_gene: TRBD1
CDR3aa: CASSPTGEIGELFF
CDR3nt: TGTGCCAGCAGTCCCACAGGGGAAATCGGGGAGCTGTTTTTT

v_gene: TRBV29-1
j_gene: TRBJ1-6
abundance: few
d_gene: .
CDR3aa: CSVPRVSPLHF
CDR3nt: TGCAGCGTCCCCCGTGTTTCACCCCTCCACTTT

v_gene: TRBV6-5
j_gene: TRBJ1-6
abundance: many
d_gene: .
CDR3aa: CASTAGPYNSPLHF
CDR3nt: TGTGCCAGCACGGCAGGCCCCTATAATTCACCCCTCCACTTT

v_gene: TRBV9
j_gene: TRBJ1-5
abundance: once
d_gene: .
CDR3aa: CASSVVPGGQPQHF
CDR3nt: TGTGCCAGCAGCGTAGTTCCGGGGGGACAGCCCCAGCATTTT

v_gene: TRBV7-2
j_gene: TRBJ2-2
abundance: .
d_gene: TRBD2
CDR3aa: CARAGGRALDTGELFF
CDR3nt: TGTGCCAGAGCGGGCGGGAGGGCCCTAGACACCGGGGAGCTGTTTTTT

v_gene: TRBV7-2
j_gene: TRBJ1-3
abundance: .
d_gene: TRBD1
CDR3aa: CASSLGWQGAPGGNTIYF
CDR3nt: TGTGCCAGCAGCTTAGGGTGGCAGGGGGCCCCAGGTGGAAACACCATATATTTT

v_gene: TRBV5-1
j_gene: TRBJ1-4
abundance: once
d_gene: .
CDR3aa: CASSPQGSDEKLFF
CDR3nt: TGCGCCAGCTCCCCACAGGGATCGGACGAAAAACTGTTTTTT

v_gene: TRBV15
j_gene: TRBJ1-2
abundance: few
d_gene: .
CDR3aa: CATSRDRGTLRLGYTF
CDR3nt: TGTGCCACCAGCAGAGATCGCGGCACCCTCCGGTTGGGCTACACCTTC

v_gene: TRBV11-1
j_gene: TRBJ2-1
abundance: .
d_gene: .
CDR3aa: CASSFASQSSYNEQFF
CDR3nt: TGTGCCAGCAGCTTTGCTAGCCAAAGCTCCTACAATGAGCAGTTCTTC

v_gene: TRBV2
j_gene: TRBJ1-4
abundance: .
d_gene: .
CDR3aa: CASSEAGRFNEKLFF
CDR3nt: TGTGCCAGCAGTGAAGCGGGGCGGTTTAATGAAAAACTGTTTTTT

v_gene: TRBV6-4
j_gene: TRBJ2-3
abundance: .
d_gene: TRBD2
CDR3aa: CASSPRISGRGTDTQYF
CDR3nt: TGTGCCAGCAGCCCTAGGATTAGCGGGAGGGGCACAGATACGCAGTATTTT

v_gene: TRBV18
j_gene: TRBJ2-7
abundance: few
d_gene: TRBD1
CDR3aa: CASSPDRAGYEQYF
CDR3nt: TGTGCCAGCTCACCGGACAGGGCTGGCTACGAGCAGTACTTC

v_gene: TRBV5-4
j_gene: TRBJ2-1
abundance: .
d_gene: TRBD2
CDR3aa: CASSRTREYNEQFF
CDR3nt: TGTGCCAGCAGCCGGACTAGGGAGTACAATGAGCAGTTCTTC

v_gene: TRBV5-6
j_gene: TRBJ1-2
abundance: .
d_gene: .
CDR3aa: CASSPGGAPLGYTF
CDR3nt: TGTGCCAGCAGCCCCGGTGGGGCCCCGCTCGGCTACACCTTC

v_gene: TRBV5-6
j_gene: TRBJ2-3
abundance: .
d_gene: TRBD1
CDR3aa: CASSSTGGADTQYF
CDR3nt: TGTGCCAGCAGCTCAACAGGGGGCGCAGATACGCAGTATTTT

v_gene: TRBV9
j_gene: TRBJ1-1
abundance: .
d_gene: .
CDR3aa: CASTKGHGNTEAFF
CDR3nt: TGTGCCAGCACCAAGGGACACGGGAACACTGAAGCTTTCTTT

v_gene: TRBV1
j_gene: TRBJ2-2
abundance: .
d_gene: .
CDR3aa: CTPPSREGRVTGELFF
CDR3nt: TGCACCCCCCCTTCCCGGGAGGGCCGTGTCACCGGGGAGCTGTTTTTT

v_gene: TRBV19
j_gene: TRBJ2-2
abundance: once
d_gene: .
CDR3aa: CASQGGGGELFF
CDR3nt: TGTGCCAGCCAGGGGGGTGGCGGGGAGCTGTTTTTT

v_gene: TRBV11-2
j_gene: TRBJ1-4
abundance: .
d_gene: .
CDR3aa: CASSPWGGTNEKLFF
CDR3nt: TGTGCCAGCAGCCCATGGGGGGGCACTAATGAAAAACTGTTTTTT

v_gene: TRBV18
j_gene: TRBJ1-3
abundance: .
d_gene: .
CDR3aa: CASSPWTAAAQYSGNTIYF
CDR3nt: TGTGCCAGCTCACCATGGACAGCCGCCGCTCAATACTCTGGAAACACCATATATTTT

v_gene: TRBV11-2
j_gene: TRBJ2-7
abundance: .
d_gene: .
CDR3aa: CASSLEGGIGWPLEQYF
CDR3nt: TGTGCCAGCAGCCTAGAGGGCGGGATCGGGTGGCCTTTGGAGCAGTACTTC

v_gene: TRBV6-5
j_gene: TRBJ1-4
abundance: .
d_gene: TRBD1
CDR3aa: CASSLRDRVEKLFF
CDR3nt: TGTGCCAGCAGTCTCCGGGACAGGGTTGAAAAACTGTTTTTT

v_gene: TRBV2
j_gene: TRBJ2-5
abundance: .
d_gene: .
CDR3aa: CASSEFREQETQYF
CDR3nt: TGTGCCAGCAGTGAGTTCAGGGAACAAGAGACCCAGTACTTC

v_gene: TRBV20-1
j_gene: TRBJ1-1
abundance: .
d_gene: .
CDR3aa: CSASAGTEAFF
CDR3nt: TGCAGTGCTAGTGCGGGGACTGAAGCTTTCTTT

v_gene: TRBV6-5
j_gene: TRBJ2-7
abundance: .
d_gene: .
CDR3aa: CASSNGGTYEQYF
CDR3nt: TGTGCCAGCAGCAACGGCGGAACCTACGAGCAGTACTTC

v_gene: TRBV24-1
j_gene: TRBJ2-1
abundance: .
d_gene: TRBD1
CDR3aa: CATSEFGGQGRDEQFF
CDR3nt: TGTGCCACCAGTGAGTTTGGGGGACAGGGGAGGGATGAGCAGTTCTTC

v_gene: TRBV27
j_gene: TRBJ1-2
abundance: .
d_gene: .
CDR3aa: CASSFSTGSNYGYTF
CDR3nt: TGTGCCAGCAGTTTTTCGACAGGATCTAACTATGGCTACACCTTC

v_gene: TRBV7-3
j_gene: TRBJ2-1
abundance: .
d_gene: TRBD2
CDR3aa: CASSPLAGAASNEQFF
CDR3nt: TGTGCCAGCAGCCCCCTAGCGGGAGCCGCGAGTAATGAGCAGTTCTTC

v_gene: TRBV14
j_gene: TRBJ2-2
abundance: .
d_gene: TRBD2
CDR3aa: CASSHPQAGRGNTGELFF
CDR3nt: TGTGCCAGCAGCCACCCCCAAGCGGGGCGGGGGAACACCGGGGAGCTGTTTTTT

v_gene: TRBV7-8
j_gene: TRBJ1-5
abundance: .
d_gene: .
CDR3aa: CASSSEGGPSNQPQHF
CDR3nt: TGTGCCAGCAGCTCCGAGGGGGGGCCAAGCAATCAGCCCCAGCATTTT

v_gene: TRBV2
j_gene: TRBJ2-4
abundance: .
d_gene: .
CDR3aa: CASRTGYIQYF
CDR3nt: TGTGCCAGCAGGACGGGGTACATTCAGTACTTC

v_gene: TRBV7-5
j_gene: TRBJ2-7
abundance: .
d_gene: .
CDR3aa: CARSLAEARRPSYEQYF
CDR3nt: TGTGCCAGAAGCTTAGCCGAGGCCCGGAGACCATCCTACGAGCAGTACTTC

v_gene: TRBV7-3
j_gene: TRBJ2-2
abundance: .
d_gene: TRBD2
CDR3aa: CASSRTGGSGELFF
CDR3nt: TGTGCCAGCAGCCGGACGGGCGGGAGCGGGGAGCTGTTTTTT

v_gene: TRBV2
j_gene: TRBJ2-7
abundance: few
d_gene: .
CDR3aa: CASSGVGDYEQYF
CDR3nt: TGTGCCAGCAGTGGGGTAGGGGACTACGAGCAGTACTTC

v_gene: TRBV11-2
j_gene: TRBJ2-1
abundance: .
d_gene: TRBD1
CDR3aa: CASSLRSPGTDTSYNEQFF
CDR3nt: TGTGCCAGCAGCCTCCGAAGCCCTGGGACAGACACGTCCTACAATGAGCAGTTCTTC

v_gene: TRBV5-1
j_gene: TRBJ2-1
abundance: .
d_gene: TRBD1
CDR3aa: CASSSSGDRNEQFF
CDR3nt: TGCGCCAGCAGCTCCTCGGGGGACAGGAATGAGCAGTTCTTC

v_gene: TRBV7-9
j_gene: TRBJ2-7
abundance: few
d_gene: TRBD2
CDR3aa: CASSSLAGFSYEQYF
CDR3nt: TGTGCCAGCAGCTCGCTAGCGGGCTTCTCCTACGAGCAGTACTTC

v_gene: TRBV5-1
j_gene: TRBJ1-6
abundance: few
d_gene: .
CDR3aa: CASSPQEAARSPLHF
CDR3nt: TGCGCCAGCAGCCCCCAGGAGGCGGCCAGGTCACCCCTCCACTTT